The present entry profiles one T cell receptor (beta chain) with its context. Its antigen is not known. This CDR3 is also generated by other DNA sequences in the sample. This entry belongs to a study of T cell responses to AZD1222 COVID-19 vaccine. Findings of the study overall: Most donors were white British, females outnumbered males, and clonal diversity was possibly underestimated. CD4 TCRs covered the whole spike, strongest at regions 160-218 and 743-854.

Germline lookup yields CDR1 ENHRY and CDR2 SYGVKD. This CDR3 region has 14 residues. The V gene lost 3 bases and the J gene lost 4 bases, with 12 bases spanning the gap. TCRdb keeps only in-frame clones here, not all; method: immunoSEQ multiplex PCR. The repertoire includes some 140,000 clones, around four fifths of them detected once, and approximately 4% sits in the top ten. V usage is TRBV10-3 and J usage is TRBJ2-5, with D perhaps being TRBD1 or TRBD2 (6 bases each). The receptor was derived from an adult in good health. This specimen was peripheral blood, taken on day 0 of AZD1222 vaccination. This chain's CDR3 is CAISDLGGVETQYF. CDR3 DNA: TGTGCCATCAGTGACCTGGGGGGCGTAGAGACCCAGTACTTC.